This T cell receptor beta chain was retrieved from a study of shared clonotypes between healthy human individuals. Study-level background: Each donor's CD4 naive and CD4 memory cells filled three plates apiece, CD8 naive two, and CD8 memory one. General observations from the study: Among non-shared clonotypes, generation probabilities were lower than among those shared by all four donors. The sampled material consisted only of blood, and tissue repertoires are likely to differ.

On sorted subsets, replicate PCRs used about 0.2 ug DNA, or 25,000 to 35,000 T cell genomes. The protocol was immunoSEQ multiplex PCR, while the TCRdb copy is restricted to in-frame clones and leaves out a portion. The table lists about 680,000 clones, around four fifths of them singletons. This CDR3 comprises 14 residues. Trimming at V came to 4 bases and at J to 5 bases, leaving 6 bases not matched to a gene. Germline values: CDR1 MGHDK, CDR2 SYGVNS. This clone was counted between two and nine times. What it recognizes is unknown. This chain connects TRBV25-1 to TRBJ1-1; 8 bases are a match to TRBD1. Material: memory CD4+ T cells sorted from blood. Subset meaning: CD45RA-negative fraction. This receptor was obtained from a woman younger than 45 in good health. CDR3 bases: TGTGCCAGCAGTGGAGACAGGGGAGGAACTGAAGCTTTCTTT. It translates to CASSGDRGGTEAFF.